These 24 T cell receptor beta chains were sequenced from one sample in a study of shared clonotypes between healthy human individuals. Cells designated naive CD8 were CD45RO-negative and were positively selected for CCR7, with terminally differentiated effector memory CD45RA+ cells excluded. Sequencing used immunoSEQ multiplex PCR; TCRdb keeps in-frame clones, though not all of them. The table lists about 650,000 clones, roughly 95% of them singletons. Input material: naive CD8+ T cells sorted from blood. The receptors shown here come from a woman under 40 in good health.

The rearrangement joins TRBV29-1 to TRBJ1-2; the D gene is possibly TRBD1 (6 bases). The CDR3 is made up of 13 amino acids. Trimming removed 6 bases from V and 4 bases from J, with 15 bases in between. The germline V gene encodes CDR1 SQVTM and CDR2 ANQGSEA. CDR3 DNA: TGCAGCGTGGCCGGGACAACGAGCTATGGCTACACCTTC. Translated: CSVAGTTSYGYTF.

CDR3 sequence (DNA): TGTGCCAGCAGCGACCGCGCTAGCGGGAGGAGTCTTTATGAGCAGTTCTTC. Its protein is CASSDRASGRSLYEQFF. The rearrangement uses TRBV13 and TRBJ2-1, with 11 bases identical to TRBD2. This CDR3 spans 17 amino acids. Germline CDR1 PRHDT, CDR2 FYEKMQ (reference sequence). After removal of 5 bases from V and 8 bases from J, the junction contained 14 bases not matched to a gene.

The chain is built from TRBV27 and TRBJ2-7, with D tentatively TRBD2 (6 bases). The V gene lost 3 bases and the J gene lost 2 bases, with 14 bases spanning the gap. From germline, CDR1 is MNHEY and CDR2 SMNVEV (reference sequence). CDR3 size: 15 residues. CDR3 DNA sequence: TGTGCCAGCAGTTTCGCACTAGCCGCGACCTACGAGCAGTACTTC. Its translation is CASSFALAATYEQYF.

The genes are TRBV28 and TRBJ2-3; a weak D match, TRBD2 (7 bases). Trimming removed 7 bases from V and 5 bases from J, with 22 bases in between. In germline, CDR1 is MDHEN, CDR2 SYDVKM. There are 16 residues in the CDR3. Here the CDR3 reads CASTPGGSAEEDTQYF. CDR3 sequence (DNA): TGTGCCAGCACTCCGGGGGGCTCGGCGGAGGAAGATACGCAGTATTTT.

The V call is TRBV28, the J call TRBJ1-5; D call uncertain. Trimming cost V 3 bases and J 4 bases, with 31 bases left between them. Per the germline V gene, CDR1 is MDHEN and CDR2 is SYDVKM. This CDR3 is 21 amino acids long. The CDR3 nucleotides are TGTGCCAGCAGTTTTGGTTGGGCAGCCCAGCACACCACATTTATGAATCAGCCCCAGCATTTT. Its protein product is CASSFGWAAQHTTFMNQPQHF.

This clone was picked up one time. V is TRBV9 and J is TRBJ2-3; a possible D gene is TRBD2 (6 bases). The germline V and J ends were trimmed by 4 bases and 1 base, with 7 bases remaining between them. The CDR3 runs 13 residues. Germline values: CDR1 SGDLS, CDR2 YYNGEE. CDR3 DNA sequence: TGTGCCAGCAGCCTAGCGCGCACAGATACGCAGTATTTT. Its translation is CASSLARTDTQYF.

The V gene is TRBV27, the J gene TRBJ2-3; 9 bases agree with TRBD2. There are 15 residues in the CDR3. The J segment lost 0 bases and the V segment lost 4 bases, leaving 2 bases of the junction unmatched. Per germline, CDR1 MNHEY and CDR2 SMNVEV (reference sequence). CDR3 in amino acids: CASSSLAGSTDTQYF. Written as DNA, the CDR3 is TGTGCCAGCAGTTCTCTAGCGGGGAGCACAGATACGCAGTATTTT.

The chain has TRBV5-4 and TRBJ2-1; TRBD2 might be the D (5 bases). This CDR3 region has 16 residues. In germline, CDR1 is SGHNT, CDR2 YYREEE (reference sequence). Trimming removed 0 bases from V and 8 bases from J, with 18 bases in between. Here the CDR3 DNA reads TGTGCCAGCAGCTTGGGCGGGTCAAGAACCGGGGATGAGCAGTTCTTC. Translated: CASSLGGSRTGDEQFF.

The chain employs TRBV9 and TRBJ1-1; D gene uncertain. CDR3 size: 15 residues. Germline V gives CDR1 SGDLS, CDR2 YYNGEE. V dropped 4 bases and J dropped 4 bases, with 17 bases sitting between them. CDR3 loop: CASSLEARSGTEAFF. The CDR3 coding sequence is TGTGCCAGCAGCCTAGAGGCCAGGTCGGGCACTGAAGCTTTCTTT.

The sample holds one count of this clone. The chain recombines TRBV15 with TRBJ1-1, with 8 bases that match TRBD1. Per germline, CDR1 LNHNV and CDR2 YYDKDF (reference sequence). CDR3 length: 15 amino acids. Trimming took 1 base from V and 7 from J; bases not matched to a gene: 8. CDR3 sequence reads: CATSRGGGQGNEAFF. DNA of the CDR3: TGTGCCACCAGCAGAGGGGGAGGACAGGGCAATGAAGCTTTCTTT. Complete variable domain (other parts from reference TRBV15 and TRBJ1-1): DAMVIQNPRYQVTQFGKPVTLSCSQTLNHNVMYWYQQKSSQAPKLLFHYYDKDFNNEADTPDNFQSRRPNTSFCFLDIRSPGLGDTAMYLCATSRGGGQGNEAFFGQGTRLTVV.

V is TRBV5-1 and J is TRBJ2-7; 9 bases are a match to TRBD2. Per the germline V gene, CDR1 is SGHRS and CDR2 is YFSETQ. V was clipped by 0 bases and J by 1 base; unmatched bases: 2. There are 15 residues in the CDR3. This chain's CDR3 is CASSLGLAASYEQYF. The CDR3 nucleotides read TGCGCCAGCAGCTTGGGACTAGCGGCTTCCTACGAGCAGTACTTC.

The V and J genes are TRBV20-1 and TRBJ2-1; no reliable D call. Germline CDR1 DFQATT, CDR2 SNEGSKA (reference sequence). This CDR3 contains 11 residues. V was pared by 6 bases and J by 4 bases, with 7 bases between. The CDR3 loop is CSADPYNEQFF. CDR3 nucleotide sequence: TGCAGTGCAGACCCATACAATGAGCAGTTCTTC.

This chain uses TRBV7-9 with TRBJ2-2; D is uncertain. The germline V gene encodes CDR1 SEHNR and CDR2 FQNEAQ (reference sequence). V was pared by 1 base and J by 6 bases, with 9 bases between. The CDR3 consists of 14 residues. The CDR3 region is CASSLVGWSGELFF. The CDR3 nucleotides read TGTGCCAGCAGCTTAGTGGGTTGGTCCGGGGAGCTGTTTTTT.

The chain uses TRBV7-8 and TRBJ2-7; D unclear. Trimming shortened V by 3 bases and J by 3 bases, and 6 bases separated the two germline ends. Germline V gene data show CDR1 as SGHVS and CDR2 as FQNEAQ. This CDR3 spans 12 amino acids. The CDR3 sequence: CASSFDGYEQYF. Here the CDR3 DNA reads TGTGCCAGCAGCTTTGACGGCTACGAGCAGTACTTC.

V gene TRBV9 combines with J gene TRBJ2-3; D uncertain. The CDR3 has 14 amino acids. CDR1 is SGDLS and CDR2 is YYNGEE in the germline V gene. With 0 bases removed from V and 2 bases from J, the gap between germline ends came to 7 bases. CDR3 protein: CASSVEADTDTQYF. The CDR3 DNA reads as TGTGCCAGCAGCGTAGAGGCAGACACAGATACGCAGTATTTT.

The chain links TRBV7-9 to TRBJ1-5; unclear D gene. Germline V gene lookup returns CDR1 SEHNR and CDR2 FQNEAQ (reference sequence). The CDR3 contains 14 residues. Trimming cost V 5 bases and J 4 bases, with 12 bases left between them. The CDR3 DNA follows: TGTGCCAGCAGCCCTCCAGGCTGGAATCAGCCCCAGCATTTT. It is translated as CASSPPGWNQPQHF.

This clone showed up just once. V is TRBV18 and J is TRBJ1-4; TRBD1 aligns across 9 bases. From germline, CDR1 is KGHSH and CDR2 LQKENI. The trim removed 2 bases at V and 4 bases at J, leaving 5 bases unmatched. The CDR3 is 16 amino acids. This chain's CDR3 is CASSPNRGQGNEKLFF. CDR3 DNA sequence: TGTGCCAGCTCACCAAACAGGGGGCAGGGTAATGAAAAACTGTTTTTT.

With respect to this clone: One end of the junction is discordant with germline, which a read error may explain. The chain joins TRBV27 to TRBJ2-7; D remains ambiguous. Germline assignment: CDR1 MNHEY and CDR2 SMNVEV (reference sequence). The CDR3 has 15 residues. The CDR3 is CVSSFRHKPSYEQYF. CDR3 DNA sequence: TGTGTCAGCAGTTTCAGACATAAACCCTCCTACGAGCAGTACTTC.

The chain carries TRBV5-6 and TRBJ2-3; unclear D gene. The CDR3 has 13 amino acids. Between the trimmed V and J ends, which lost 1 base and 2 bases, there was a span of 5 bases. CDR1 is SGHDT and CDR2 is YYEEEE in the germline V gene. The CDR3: CASSLTNTDTQYF. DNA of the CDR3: TGTGCCAGCAGCTTGACTAACACAGATACGCAGTATTTT. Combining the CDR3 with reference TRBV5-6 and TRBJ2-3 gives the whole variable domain DAGVTQSPTHLIKTRGQQVTLRCSPKSGHDTVSWYQQALGQGPQFIFQYYEEEERQRGNFPDRFSGHQFPNYSSELNVNALLLGDSALYLCASSLTNTDTQYFGPGTRLTVL.

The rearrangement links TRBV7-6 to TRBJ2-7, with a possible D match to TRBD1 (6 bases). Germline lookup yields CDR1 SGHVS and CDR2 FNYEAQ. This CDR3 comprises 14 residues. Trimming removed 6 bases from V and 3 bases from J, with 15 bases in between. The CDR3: CASSPWDNNYEQYF. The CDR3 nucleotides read TGTGCCAGCAGTCCTTGGGACAATAACTACGAGCAGTACTTC.

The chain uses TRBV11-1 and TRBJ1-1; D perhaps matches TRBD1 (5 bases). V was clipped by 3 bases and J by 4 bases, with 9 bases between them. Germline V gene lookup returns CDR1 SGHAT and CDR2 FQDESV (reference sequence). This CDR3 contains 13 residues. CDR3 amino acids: CASSLGVGTEAFF. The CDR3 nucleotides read TGTGCCAGCAGCTTGGGGGTCGGCACTGAAGCTTTCTTT.

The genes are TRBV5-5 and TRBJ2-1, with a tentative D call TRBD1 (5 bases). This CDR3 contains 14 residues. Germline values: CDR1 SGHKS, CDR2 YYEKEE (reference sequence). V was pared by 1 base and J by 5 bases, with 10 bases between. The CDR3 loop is CASSLLGANNEQFF. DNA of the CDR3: TGTGCCAGCAGCTTGTTAGGGGCAAACAATGAGCAGTTCTTC.

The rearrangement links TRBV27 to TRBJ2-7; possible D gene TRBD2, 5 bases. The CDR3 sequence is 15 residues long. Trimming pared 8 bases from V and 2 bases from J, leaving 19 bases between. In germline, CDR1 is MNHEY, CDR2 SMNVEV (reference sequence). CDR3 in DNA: TGTGCCAGCTTCGACACGGCTAGCCAAACCTACGAGCAGTACTTC. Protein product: CASFDTASQTYEQYF.

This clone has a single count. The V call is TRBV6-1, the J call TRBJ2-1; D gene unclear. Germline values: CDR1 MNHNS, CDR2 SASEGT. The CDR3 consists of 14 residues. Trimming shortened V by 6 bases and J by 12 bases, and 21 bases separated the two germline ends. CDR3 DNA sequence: TGTGCCAGCAGCGAGGTCTCGGCGGCGACCTCGCAGTTCTTC. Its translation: CASSEVSAATSQFF.